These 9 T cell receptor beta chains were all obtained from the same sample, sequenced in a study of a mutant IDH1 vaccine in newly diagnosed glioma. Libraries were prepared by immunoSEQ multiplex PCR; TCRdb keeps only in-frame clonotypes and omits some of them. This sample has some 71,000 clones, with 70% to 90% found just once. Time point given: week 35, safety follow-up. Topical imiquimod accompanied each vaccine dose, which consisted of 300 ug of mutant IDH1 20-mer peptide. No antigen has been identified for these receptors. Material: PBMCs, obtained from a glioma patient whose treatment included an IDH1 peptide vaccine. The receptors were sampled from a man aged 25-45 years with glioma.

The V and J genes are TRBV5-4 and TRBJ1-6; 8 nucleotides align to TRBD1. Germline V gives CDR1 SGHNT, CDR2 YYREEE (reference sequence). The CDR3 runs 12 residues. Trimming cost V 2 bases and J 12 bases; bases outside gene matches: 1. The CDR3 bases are TGTGCCAGCAGCTTACAGGGGGGACCCCTCCACTTT. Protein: CASSLQGGPLHF.

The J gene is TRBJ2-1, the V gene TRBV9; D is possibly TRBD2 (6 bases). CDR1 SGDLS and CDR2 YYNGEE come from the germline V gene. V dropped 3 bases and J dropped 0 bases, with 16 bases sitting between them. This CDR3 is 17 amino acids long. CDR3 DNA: TGTGCCAGCAGCGCAACAACGGGAGTAACCTCCTACAATGAGCAGTTCTTC. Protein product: CASSATTGVTSYNEQFF.

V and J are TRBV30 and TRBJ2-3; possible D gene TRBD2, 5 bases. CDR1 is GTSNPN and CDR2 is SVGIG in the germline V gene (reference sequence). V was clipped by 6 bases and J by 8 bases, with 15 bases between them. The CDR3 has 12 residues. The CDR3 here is CACRLGSATQYF. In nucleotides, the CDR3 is TGTGCCTGCCGGCTGGGGAGCGCTACGCAGTATTTT. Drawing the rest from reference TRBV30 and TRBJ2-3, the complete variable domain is SQTIHQWPATLVQPVGSPLSLECTVEGTSNPNLYWYRQAAGRGLQLLFYSVGIGQISSEVPQNLSASRPQDRQFILSSKKLLLSDSGFYLCACRLGSATQYFGPGTRLTVL.

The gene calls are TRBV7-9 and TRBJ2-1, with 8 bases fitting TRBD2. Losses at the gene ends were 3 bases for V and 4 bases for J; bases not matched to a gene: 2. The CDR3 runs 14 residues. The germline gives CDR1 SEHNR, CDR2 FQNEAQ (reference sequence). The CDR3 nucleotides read TGTGCCAGCAGCTTTAGCGGGGCTTACAATGAGCAGTTCTTC. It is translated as CASSFSGAYNEQFF.

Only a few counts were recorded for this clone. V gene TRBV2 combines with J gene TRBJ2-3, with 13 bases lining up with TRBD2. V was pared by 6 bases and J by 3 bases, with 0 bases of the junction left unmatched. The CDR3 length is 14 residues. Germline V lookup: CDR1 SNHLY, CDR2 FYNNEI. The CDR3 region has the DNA TGTGCCAGCAGGACTAGCGGGGGGACAGATACGCAGTATTTT. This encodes CASRTSGGTDTQYF.

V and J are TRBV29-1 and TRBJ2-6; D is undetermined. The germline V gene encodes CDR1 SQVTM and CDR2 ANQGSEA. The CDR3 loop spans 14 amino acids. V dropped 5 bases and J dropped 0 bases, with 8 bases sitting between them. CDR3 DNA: TGCAGCGTTACGACCTTCTCTGGGGCCAACGTCCTGACTTTC. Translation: CSVTTFSGANVLTF.

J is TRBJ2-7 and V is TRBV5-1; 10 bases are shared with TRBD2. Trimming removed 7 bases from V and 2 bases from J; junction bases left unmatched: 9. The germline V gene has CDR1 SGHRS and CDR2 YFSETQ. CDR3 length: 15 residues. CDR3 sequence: CASRVTLAGTYEQYF. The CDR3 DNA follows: TGCGCCAGCCGAGTTACACTAGCGGGAACCTACGAGCAGTACTTC. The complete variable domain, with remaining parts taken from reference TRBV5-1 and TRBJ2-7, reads KAGVTQTPRYLIKTRGQQVTLSCSPISGHRSVSWYQQTPGQGLQFLFEYFSETQRNKGNFPGRFSGRQFSNSRSEMNVSTLELGDSALYLCASRVTLAGTYEQYFGPGTRLTVT.

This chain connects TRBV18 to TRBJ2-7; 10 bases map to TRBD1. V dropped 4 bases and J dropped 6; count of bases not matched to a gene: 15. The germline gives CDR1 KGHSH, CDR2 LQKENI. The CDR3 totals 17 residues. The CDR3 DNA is TGTGCCAGCTCACATAGGATGGGGGACAGGGGCCTTGCCGAGCAGTACTTC. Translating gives CASSHRMGDRGLAEQYF.

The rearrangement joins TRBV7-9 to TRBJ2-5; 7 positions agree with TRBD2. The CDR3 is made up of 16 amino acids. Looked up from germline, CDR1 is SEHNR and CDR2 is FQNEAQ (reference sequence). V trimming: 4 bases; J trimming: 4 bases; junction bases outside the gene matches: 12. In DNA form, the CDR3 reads TGTGCCAGCAGCTCTACCGGCGGGGGTCCGGGAGAGACCCAGTACTTC. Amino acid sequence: CASSSTGGGPGETQYF.